The 28 T cell receptor beta chains presented below share a single source sample, sequenced in a study of cytomegalovirus exposure and HLA in healthy donors. The PCR used 60 Vbeta and 13 Jbeta primers. Measured with immunoSEQ multiplex PCR; TCRdb has only the in-frame clones, and not every one. The sample consists of about 43,000 clones, 64% of them appearing once. Sequencing used PBMCs. The receptors were sampled from a human donor in good health.

V usage is TRBV29-1 and J usage is TRBJ2-1; TRBD1 might be the D (5 bases). Deletions cut 2 bases from V and 8 bases from J, with 13 bases between. The germline gives CDR1 SQVTM, CDR2 ANQGSEA. The CDR3 extends over 13 amino acids. The CDR3 DNA reads as TGCAGCGTTGAACAGGGTCCCAACGATGAGCAGTTCTTC. Translated: CSVEQGPNDEQFF.

The V and J genes are TRBV4-1 and TRBJ1-6; 7 bases are shared with TRBD1. This CDR3 has 15 residues. J was trimmed by 8 bases and V by 0 bases; bases with no gene match: 4. The germline gives CDR1 MGHRA, CDR2 YSYEKL. In DNA, the CDR3 is TGCGCCAGCAGCCAAGAAAGGACAGGTTATTCACCCCTCCACTTT. Translating it yields CASSQERTGYSPLHF.

This clone was counted only a few times. The chain employs TRBV6-5 and TRBJ2-5, with a weak D call TRBD2 (6 bases). Trimming pared 2 bases from V and 5 bases from J, leaving 15 bases between. Germline CDR1 reads MNHEY; CDR2 reads SVGAGI. The CDR3 extends over 15 amino acids. CDR3 loop: CASSYGDRGGETQYF. CDR3 DNA sequence: TGTGCCAGCAGTTACGGCGACAGAGGAGGGGAGACCCAGTACTTC.

V gene TRBV18 combines with J gene TRBJ2-7; tentative D call: TRBD2 (6 bases). This CDR3 has 14 amino acids. V was cut by 6 bases and J by 5 bases, with 17 bases left in between. Germline CDR1 and CDR2: KGHSH and LQKENI. The CDR3 nucleotides read TGTGCCAGCTCCCCTCAGGGACCGGGGGACGAGCAGTACTTC. Residues: CASSPQGPGDEQYF.

The V call is TRBV6-5, the J call TRBJ2-7; maybe TRBD1 (6 bases). V shed 7 bases and J shed 2 bases, with 18 bases lying between them. The V gene's germline CDR1 is MNHEY and CDR2 SVGAGI. The CDR3 has 15 residues. In DNA, the CDR3 is TGTGCCAGCAACGTACGGGGCGGACAGACCTACGAGCAGTACTTC. Protein: CASNVRGGQTYEQYF.

The chain joins TRBV10-3 to TRBJ1-1, with a weak D call TRBD1 (5 bases). This CDR3 contains 15 residues. The V end lost 0 bases, the J end lost 1 base, and 9 bases lay between the germline ends. The V gene's germline CDR1 is ENHRY and CDR2 SYGVKD. CDR3 in amino acids: CAISESGGANTEAFF. DNA for the CDR3: TGTGCCATCAGTGAGTCCGGAGGGGCGAACACTGAAGCTTTCTTT.

The chain joins TRBV7-2 to TRBJ2-1; 7 bases are a match to TRBD1. This CDR3 comprises 16 residues. CDR1 and CDR2 (germline): SGHTA, FQGNSA. V trimming: 4 bases; J trimming: 1 base; junction bases outside the gene matches: 7. CDR3 sequence reads: CASSSQGVMSYNEQFF. The CDR3 DNA reads TGTGCCAGCAGCTCGCAGGGGGTAATGTCCTACAATGAGCAGTTCTTC.

The chain joins TRBV19 to TRBJ2-7, with D perhaps matching TRBD2 (5 bases). V was trimmed by 5 bases and J by 1 base, leaving 6 bases between them. This CDR3 is built from 12 residues. The V gene's germline CDR1 is LNHDA and CDR2 SQIVND (reference sequence). This CDR3 is CASSGLSYEQYF. CDR3 in DNA: TGTGCCAGTAGTGGACTTTCCTACGAGCAGTACTTC.

V and J are TRBV5-4 and TRBJ1-3, with 8 bases identical to TRBD1. V trimming: 1 base; J trimming: 0 bases; junction bases outside the gene matches: 3. Germline CDR1 SGHNT, CDR2 YYREEE (reference sequence). The CDR3 spans 16 residues. CDR3 protein: CASSLTGGSSGNTIYF. In DNA, the CDR3 is TGTGCCAGCAGCTTGACAGGGGGTAGCTCTGGAAACACCATATATTTT.

The rearrangement uses TRBV15 and TRBJ1-2; a possible D gene is TRBD1 (6 bases). Germline CDR1 and CDR2: LNHNV and YYDKDF (reference sequence). Trimming took off 5 bases at V and 5 bases at J, with 12 bases between the two ends. The CDR3 sequence is 13 residues long. The CDR3 region has the DNA TGTGCCACCAGCCCAAGGGGGTGGTATGGCTACACCTTC. It specifies CATSPRGWYGYTF.

This chain connects TRBV9 to TRBJ1-1; the D gene is possibly TRBD1 (5 bases). Trimming stripped 2 bases from V and 4 bases from J, with 9 bases between. The germline V gene encodes CDR1 SGDLS and CDR2 YYNGEE. The CDR3 sequence is 13 residues long. CDR3: CASSVIGGTEAFF. CDR3 bases: TGTGCCAGCAGCGTGATCGGGGGCACTGAAGCTTTCTTT.

The chain uses TRBV14 and TRBJ2-1; the D is unclear. The V end lost 2 bases, the J end lost 4 bases, and 15 bases lay between the germline ends. Germline CDR1 is SGHDN and CDR2 is FVKESK. This CDR3 spans 16 amino acids. The chain's CDR3 is CASSQRAQSVYNEQFF. The CDR3 DNA reads TGTGCCAGCAGCCAAAGAGCCCAATCGGTATACAATGAGCAGTTCTTC.

This chain uses TRBV30 with TRBJ1-6; D possibly corresponds to TRBD1 (6 bases). Germline values: CDR1 GTSNPN, CDR2 SVGIG (reference sequence). There are 14 residues in the CDR3. V gave up 2 bases and J gave up 7 bases, with 12 bases separating them. The CDR3 loop reads CAWSLARGNSPLHF. Here the CDR3 DNA reads TGTGCCTGGAGTTTAGCTAGGGGGAATTCACCCCTCCACTTT.

This chain joins TRBV4-1 and TRBJ2-5; 7 positions agree with TRBD1. V was clipped by 8 bases and J by 2 bases; unmatched bases: 11. The CDR3 is 15 amino acids. CDR1 MGHRA and CDR2 YSYEKL come from the germline V gene. CDR3 in amino acids: CASGGLGTAQETQYF. CDR3 DNA sequence: TGCGCCAGCGGGGGCTTAGGGACAGCGCAAGAGACCCAGTACTTC.

In its sample, this clone was seen a few times. This chain joins TRBV19 and TRBJ1-6, with D perhaps TRBD1 (5 bases). Germline V CDR1 and CDR2: LNHDA, SQIVND (reference sequence). The CDR3 is made up of 14 amino acids. V was shortened by 5 bases and J by 9 bases, with 14 bases between the two germline ends. The CDR3 DNA reads as TGTGCCAGTAGTTTCAGGGATGGTACTTCACCCCTCCACTTT. Its translation is CASSFRDGTSPLHF.

This clone was counted between two and nine times. The V gene is TRBV27, the J gene TRBJ2-7, with D unclear. Deletions cut 4 bases from V and 2 bases from J, with 3 bases between. This CDR3 has 11 amino acids. Germline CDR1 is MNHEY and CDR2 is SMNVEV (reference sequence). CDR3 DNA: TGTGCCAGCAGTTCCACCTACGAGCAGTACTTC. Its translation: CASSSTYEQYF.

The rearrangement joins TRBV4-3 to TRBJ2-7; 8 nucleotides line up with TRBD1. Germline CDR1 LGHNA, CDR2 YSLEER. The CDR3 runs 15 residues. The V gene end was trimmed by 0 bases and the J gene end by 3 bases; junction bases not matched to a gene: 4. The CDR3, as DNA: TGCGCCAGCAGCCAAGAAACAGGGGGATTCTACGAGCAGTACTTC. Translating gives CASSQETGGFYEQYF.

The J gene is TRBJ2-7, the V gene TRBV13; 8 nucleotides agree with TRBD1. The CDR3 runs 19 residues. The V and J ends lost 4 bases and 3 bases, in that order; junction bases with no gene match: 20. The germline CDR1 and CDR2 sequences are PRHDT and FYEKMQ (reference sequence). CDR3 protein: CASSSHPDRATRGGYEQYF. CDR3 DNA sequence: TGTGCCAGCAGCTCGCATCCGGACAGGGCTACAAGAGGGGGCTACGAGCAGTACTTC.

The gene calls are TRBV11-2 and TRBJ2-7; the D gene is possibly TRBD1 (6 bases). The V and J ends lost 5 bases and 5 bases respectively, with 13 bases between them. CDR3 size: 13 residues. The germline gives CDR1 SGHAT, CDR2 FQNNGV. Here the CDR3 DNA reads TGTGCCAGCAGCCTAGGACAGCCCAACGAGCAGTACTTC. It codes for CASSLGQPNEQYF.

This rearrangement joins TRBV4-2 to TRBJ2-7; D is ambiguous. CDR3 size: 13 residues. The germline V gene encodes CDR1 LGHNA and CDR2 YNFKEQ. Trimming took 0 bases from V and 6 from J, leaving 9 bases between them. For the CDR3, the DNA is TGTGCCAGCAGCCAAGAGATCTACCGCGAGCAGTACTTC. Protein: CASSQEIYREQYF.

CDR3 coding DNA: TGCGCCAGCAGAGGACAGGGGGCCGGCGGCTACACCTTC. It specifies CASRGQGAGGYTF. The J gene is TRBJ1-2, the V gene TRBV5-1; 11 nucleotides line up with TRBD1. J gave up 8 bases and V 5 bases, and 5 bases lay outside the gene matches. This CDR3 has 13 amino acids. CDR1 and CDR2 (germline): SGHRS, YFSETQ.

The gene calls are TRBV15 and TRBJ1-1, with TRBD1 matching over 7 bases. The CDR3 length is 15 residues. Looked up from germline, CDR1 is LNHNV and CDR2 is YYDKDF (reference sequence). V was clipped by 6 bases and J by 1 base; unmatched bases: 8. In nucleotides, the CDR3 is TGTGCCACCAGGAAAGACAGGGTACGGAACACTGAAGCTTTCTTT. It yields the protein CATRKDRVRNTEAFF. The full variable domain, rest sourced from reference TRBV15 and TRBJ1-1, is DAMVIQNPRYQVTQFGKPVTLSCSQTLNHNVMYWYQQKSSQAPKLLFHYYDKDFNNEADTPDNFQSRRPNTSFCFLDIRSPGLGDTAMYLCATRKDRVRNTEAFFGQGTRLTVV.

The chain joins TRBV29-1 to TRBJ1-1, with D perhaps matching TRBD1 (6 bases). This CDR3 is 14 amino acids long. V was cut by 4 bases and J by 5 bases, with 17 bases left in between. Germline loops: CDR1 SQVTM, CDR2 ANQGSEA. CDR3 sequence: CSVVIAGGATEAFF. The CDR3 coding sequence is TGCAGCGTTGTAATAGCGGGGGGCGCGACTGAAGCTTTCTTT.

The count of this clone is one. The gene calls are TRBV9 and TRBJ2-4, with 8 bases lining up with TRBD1. V dropped 3 bases and J dropped 12; count of bases not matched to a gene: 11. This CDR3 is 14 amino acids long. Germline V gene data show CDR1 as SGDLS and CDR2 as YYNGEE. CDR3 DNA sequence: TGTGCCAGCAGCGCAGGACAGGGACTCCTACCTCAGTACTTC. It codes for CASSAGQGLLPQYF.

This clone was detected only a few times. The rearrangement joins TRBV29-1 to TRBJ1-1; perhaps TRBD1 as D (6 bases). V was clipped by 6 bases and J by 3 bases, with 14 bases between them. The germline gives CDR1 SQVTM, CDR2 ANQGSEA. This CDR3 has 13 amino acids. Here the CDR3 DNA reads TGCAGCGTGAAATTAAACAGGGACACTGAAGCTTTCTTT. This codes for CSVKLNRDTEAFF.

The chain employs TRBV7-9 and TRBJ1-5, with D hard to call. Germline assignment: CDR1 SEHNR and CDR2 FQNEAQ (reference sequence). This CDR3 contains 14 residues. V was clipped by 4 bases and J by 6 bases, with 13 bases between them. The CDR3 spells CASSSGDSGQPQHF. DNA of the CDR3: TGTGCCAGCAGCTCGGGTGATTCGGGTCAGCCCCAGCATTTT.

The V gene is TRBV6-1, the J gene TRBJ2-1; no reliable D call. Trimming removed 5 bases from V and 9 bases from J, with 14 bases in between. This CDR3 region has 13 residues. Germline CDR1 and CDR2: MNHNS and SASEGT. CDR3 residues: CASSLSGYLEQFF. As DNA, the CDR3 is TGTGCCAGCAGTCTTTCAGGTTATCTTGAGCAGTTCTTC.

This chain uses TRBV27 with TRBJ2-7; 8 bases align to TRBD1. The germline V gene has CDR1 MNHEY and CDR2 SMNVEV (reference sequence). The CDR3 length is 14 residues. V was pared by 4 bases and J by 1 base, with 3 bases of the junction left unmatched. CDR3 bases: TGTGCCAGCAGTTCAGGGGGCGGATCCTACGAGCAGTACTTC. It translates to CASSSGGGSYEQYF.